The 25 T cell receptor beta chains below were found in one sample sequenced in a study of blood T cell repertoires in COVID-19. Profiled with immunoSEQ multiplex PCR; TCRdb holds only in-frame clones, not every one. The table includes under 300,000 clones, under 95% detected once. Sample: PBMCs or T cells enriched from blood (not recorded which). These receptors came from a woman under 30 who had recovered from COVID-19.

The chain is built from TRBV28 and TRBJ1-1; possibly TRBD1 for D (6 bases). Germline V gene data show CDR1 as MDHEN and CDR2 as SYDVKM. The V and J ends lost 5 bases and 10 bases respectively, with 11 bases between them. The CDR3 loop spans 11 amino acids. CDR3: CASSALGGAFF. In nucleotides, the CDR3 is TGTGCCAGCAGTGCTCTAGGGGGAGCTTTCTTT.

This clone was recorded only once. V gene TRBV2 combines with J gene TRBJ1-5; TRBD1 agrees at 7 bases. This CDR3 spans 13 amino acids. Germline loops: CDR1 SNHLY, CDR2 FYNNEI. J lost 7 bases, V lost 4 bases, and 4 bases had no gene match. DNA of the CDR3: TGTGCCAGCAGTGGAGAGGGGGCACAGCCCCAGCATTTT. It translates to CASSGEGAQPQHF. The whole variable domain, remainder taken from reference TRBV2 and TRBJ1-5, is EPEVTQTPSHQVTQMGQEVILRCVPISNHLYFYWYRQILGQKVEFLVSFYNNEISEKSEIFDDQFSVERPDGSNFTLKIRSTKLEDSAMYFCASSGEGAQPQHFGDGTRLSIL.

This rearrangement joins TRBV9 to TRBJ1-1, with 7 bases matching TRBD1. The CDR3 runs to 14 residues. V lost 2 bases to trimming and J lost 0 bases; unmatched junction nucleotides: 1. Germline V gives CDR1 SGDLS, CDR2 YYNGEE. The CDR3 reads CASSVRGLNTEAFF. CDR3 DNA: TGTGCCAGCAGCGTGAGGGGGCTGAACACTGAAGCTTTCTTT.

The chain joins TRBV27 to TRBJ1-1; D is possibly TRBD1 (6 bases). Germline CDR1 and CDR2: MNHEY and SMNVEV (reference sequence). The CDR3 has 15 amino acids. V lost 4 bases to trimming and J lost 3 bases, with 15 bases between them. This CDR3 is CASSSPRGGDTEAFF. DNA for the CDR3: TGTGCCAGCAGTTCTCCCAGGGGAGGGGACACTGAAGCTTTCTTT.

The chain combines TRBV6-5 with TRBJ1-2; TRBD1 agrees at 7 bases. Germline CDR1 reads MNHEY; CDR2 reads SVGAGI. The CDR3 sequence is 13 residues long. Losses at the gene ends were 9 bases for V and 5 bases for J; bases not matched to a gene: 9. This CDR3 is CASIVTGEYGYTF. CDR3 DNA: TGTGCCAGTATCGTTACAGGGGAATATGGCTACACCTTC.

The chain uses TRBV2 and TRBJ1-1, with 7 bases identical to TRBD1. The CDR3 runs 13 residues. Unmatched junction bases numbered 6, after V lost 4 bases and J lost 7 bases. Germline loops: CDR1 SNHLY, CDR2 FYNNEI. The DNA for the CDR3 is TGTGCCAGCAGTGCCGTATGGGACAGTGAAGCTTTCTTT. Translated, it gives CASSAVWDSEAFF.

The chain links TRBV25-1 to TRBJ2-7; TRBD2 matches 7 bases. Losses at the gene ends were 5 bases for V and 1 base for J; bases not matched to a gene: 8. Germline assignment: CDR1 MGHDK and CDR2 SYGVNS. There are 15 residues in the CDR3. CDR3 residues: CASSTSSGLSYEQYF. CDR3 bases: TGTGCCAGCAGTACGTCTAGCGGATTGTCCTACGAGCAGTACTTC.

The J gene is TRBJ1-2, the V gene TRBV7-8; possible D gene TRBD1, 5 bases. Trimming removed 5 bases at V and 6 bases at J, with 16 bases between. The CDR3 sequence is 14 residues long. Germline V lookup: CDR1 SGHVS, CDR2 FQNEAQ. The CDR3 reads CASSPNRGGDGYTF. CDR3 coding DNA: TGTGCCAGCAGCCCTAACCGGGGAGGGGATGGCTACACCTTC. The complete variable domain, with remaining parts taken from reference TRBV7-8 and TRBJ1-2, reads GAGVSQSPRYKVAKRGQDVALRCDPISGHVSLFWYQQALGQGPEFLTYFQNEAQLDKSGLPSDRFFAERPEGSVSTLKIQRTQQEDSAVYLCASSPNRGGDGYTFGSGTRLTVV.

The chain couples TRBV10-3 to TRBJ2-7; perhaps TRBD1 as D (5 bases). This CDR3 has 16 amino acids. Germline values: CDR1 ENHRY, CDR2 SYGVKD. Trimming pared 10 bases from V and 3 bases from J, leaving 25 bases between. The DNA of the CDR3 is TGTGCCACCCAGGGCCGCCCAACTACAGATAACTACGAGCAGTACTTC. The encoded protein is CATQGRPTTDNYEQYF.

The chain has TRBV3-1 (or the pseudogene TRBV3-2) and TRBJ2-7; no clear D gene. The ends were cut back, 5 bases at V and 3 bases at J, with 5 bases in the middle. Per the germline V gene, CDR1 is LGHDT and CDR2 is YNNKEL (reference sequence). The CDR3 consists of 11 residues. The CDR3: CASSLYYEQYF. DNA of the CDR3: TGTGCCAGCAGCTTATACTACGAGCAGTACTTC.

J is TRBJ1-1 and V is TRBV10-3, with 7 bases matching TRBD1. J was trimmed by 7 bases and V by 7 bases; bases with no gene match: 12. Germline V CDR1 and CDR2: ENHRY, SYGVKD. CDR3 length equals 14 residues. CDR3 in amino acids: CAIKLRQGGREAFF. DNA for the CDR3: TGTGCCATCAAACTAAGACAGGGCGGCCGTGAAGCTTTCTTT.

This sequence joins TRBV11-2 and TRBJ2-1, with 10 nucleotides matching TRBD1. The CDR3 is 14 amino acids. The germline V gene encodes CDR1 SGHAT and CDR2 FQNNGV. After removal of 6 bases from V and 7 bases from J, the junction contained 6 bases not matched to a gene. CDR3 protein: CASRWTGGTNEQFF. The CDR3 region has the DNA TGTGCCAGCAGATGGACAGGGGGAACGAATGAGCAGTTCTTC.

The chain has TRBV19 and TRBJ1-2, with 9 bases matching TRBD1. CDR1 is LNHDA, CDR2 SQIVND, per germline (reference sequence). The CDR3 has 15 residues. With V trimmed by 3 bases and J by 7 bases, 9 bases remained unmatched. DNA for the CDR3: TGTGCCAGTAGTATTGGGACAGGGCCGAGGGGTGGCTACACCTTC. Amino acids: CASSIGTGPRGGYTF.

The gene calls are TRBV6-5 and TRBJ2-7; D unclear. Germline V lookup: CDR1 MNHEY, CDR2 SVGAGI. This CDR3 contains 14 residues. V lost 6 bases, J lost 0 bases, and 12 bases lay in between. The DNA for the CDR3 is TGTGCCAGCAGGGGCAGCAAACCCTCCTACGAGCAGTACTTC. This translates into CASRGSKPSYEQYF.

The V call is TRBV28, the J call TRBJ1-5; D unclear. The CDR3 spans 14 residues. Deletions cut 5 bases from V and 7 bases from J, with 15 bases between. Germline CDR1 reads MDHEN; CDR2 reads SYDVKM. CDR3 DNA: TGTGCCAGCAGTGAGGAGAGGGTGTACCAGCCCCAGCATTTT. Translated: CASSEERVYQPQHF.

The V and J genes are TRBV6-4 and TRBJ1-1; 7 nucleotides match TRBD1. V was pared by 0 bases and J by 11 bases, with 18 bases of the junction left unmatched. Germline values: CDR1 MRHNA, CDR2 SNTAGT. CDR3 length equals 17 residues. The CDR3 loop reads CASSDSNEDRSDTAAFF. The CDR3 DNA follows: TGTGCCAGCAGTGACTCGAATGAGGACAGGTCCGACACTGCTGCTTTCTTT.

V gene TRBV28 combines with J gene TRBJ2-3; tentatively, D is TRBD1 (6 bases). Germline CDR1 and CDR2: MDHEN and SYDVKM. The CDR3 sequence is 14 residues long. The V gene lost 2 bases and the J gene lost 5 bases, with 11 bases spanning the gap. The CDR3, as DNA: TGTGCCAGCAGTTTAGTTGGGGGCCGAGATACGCAGTATTTT. It translates to CASSLVGGRDTQYF.

The CDR3 reads CASRRQGIEPLHF. CDR3 nucleotide sequence: TGTGCCAGCAGACGACAGGGGATAGAACCCCTCCACTTT. The chain uses TRBV6-5 and TRBJ1-6; 8 bases map to TRBD1. V gave up 6 bases and J gave up 12 bases; unmatched junction bases: 7. The CDR3 is made up of 13 amino acids. The germline CDR1 and CDR2 sequences are MNHEY and SVGAGI.

The V and J genes are TRBV27 and TRBJ1-2; the match to TRBD1 covers 7 bases. CDR3 length equals 19 residues. The V gene end was trimmed by 2 bases and the J gene end by 2 bases; junction bases not matched to a gene: 17. CDR1 is MNHEY, CDR2 SMNVEV, per germline (reference sequence). The CDR3 DNA reads TGTGCCAGCAGTTTAAGTTCTCTCGGGAGGGGACAGAAAAACTATGGCTACACCTTC. Protein product: CASSLSSLGRGQKNYGYTF.

This clone was seen a single time. The genes are TRBV3-1 (or the pseudogene TRBV3-2) and TRBJ1-2; TRBD1 is a possible D gene (5 bases). Trimming removed 3 bases from V and 6 bases from J, with 11 bases in between. This CDR3 region has 13 residues. Germline V gene lookup returns CDR1 LGHDT and CDR2 YNNKEL (reference sequence). The CDR3 DNA reads TGTGCCAGCAGCCACAGGACAACTGATGGCTACACCTTC. This sequence encodes CASSHRTTDGYTF.

This clone occurred many times. The V and J genes are TRBV6-4 and TRBJ2-1, with 8 bases lining up with TRBD2. Per the germline V gene, CDR1 is MRHNA and CDR2 is SNTAGT. CDR3 size: 16 residues. Trimming took 0 bases from V and 1 from J; bases not matched to a gene: 2. The CDR3 DNA sequence: TGTGCCAGCAGTGACTCTTCGGGGGGGTCCTACAATGAGCAGTTCTTC. The encoded protein is CASSDSSGGSYNEQFF.

The chain joins TRBV28 to TRBJ2-2; the D gene is possibly TRBD2 (6 bases). Trimming removed 6 bases from V and 4 bases from J, with 24 bases in between. CDR3 length equals 18 residues. Germline CDR1 is MDHEN and CDR2 is SYDVKM. The CDR3 nucleotides read TGTGCCAGCAGCTCTACGAAGGAACGGGACTTGAGCACCGGGGAGCTGTTTTTT. Protein sequence: CASSSTKERDLSTGELFF.

The chain combines TRBV27 with TRBJ1-5; 9 bases are a match to TRBD1. CDR1 is MNHEY and CDR2 is SMNVEV in the germline V gene (reference sequence). V lost 3 bases to trimming and J lost 5 bases; unmatched junction nucleotides: 5. This CDR3 region has 15 residues. The DNA of the CDR3 is TGTGCCAGCAGTTTCCGGGGGACAGGGCATCAGCCCCAGCATTTT. Its translation is CASSFRGTGHQPQHF.

This clone was seen just once. The chain has TRBV25-1 and TRBJ2-1; 9 nucleotides line up with TRBD2. The CDR3 contains 17 residues. The germline CDR1 and CDR2 sequences are MGHDK and SYGVNS. Trimming cost V 5 bases and J 5 bases; bases outside gene matches: 13. The CDR3 sequence is CASSPLSSGGFNNEQFF. CDR3 nucleotide sequence: TGTGCCAGCAGTCCCCTAAGTAGCGGGGGTTTCAACAATGAGCAGTTCTTC.

The V and J genes are TRBV2 and TRBJ1-1; TRBD1 aligns across 7 bases. J gave up 8 bases and V 1 base, and 7 bases lay outside the gene matches. CDR1 is SNHLY and CDR2 is FYNNEI in the germline V gene. The CDR3 loop spans 14 amino acids. The DNA for the CDR3 is TGTGCCAGCAGTGAAGAAGGGGACAGATCGGAAGCTTTCTTT. It is translated as CASSEEGDRSEAFF.